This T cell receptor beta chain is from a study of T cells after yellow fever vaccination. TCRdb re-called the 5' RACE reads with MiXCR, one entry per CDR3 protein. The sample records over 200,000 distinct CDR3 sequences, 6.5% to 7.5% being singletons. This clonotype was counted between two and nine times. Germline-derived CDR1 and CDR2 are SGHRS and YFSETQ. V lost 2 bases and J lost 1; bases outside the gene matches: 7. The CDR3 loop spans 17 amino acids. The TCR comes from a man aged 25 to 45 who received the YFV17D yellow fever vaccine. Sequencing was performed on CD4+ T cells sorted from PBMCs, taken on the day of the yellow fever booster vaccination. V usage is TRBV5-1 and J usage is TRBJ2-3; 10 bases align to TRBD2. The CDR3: CASSFHAGTSGTDTQYF. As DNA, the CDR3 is TGCGCCAGCAGCTTTCACGCGGGGACTAGCGGCACAGATACGCAGTATTTT.